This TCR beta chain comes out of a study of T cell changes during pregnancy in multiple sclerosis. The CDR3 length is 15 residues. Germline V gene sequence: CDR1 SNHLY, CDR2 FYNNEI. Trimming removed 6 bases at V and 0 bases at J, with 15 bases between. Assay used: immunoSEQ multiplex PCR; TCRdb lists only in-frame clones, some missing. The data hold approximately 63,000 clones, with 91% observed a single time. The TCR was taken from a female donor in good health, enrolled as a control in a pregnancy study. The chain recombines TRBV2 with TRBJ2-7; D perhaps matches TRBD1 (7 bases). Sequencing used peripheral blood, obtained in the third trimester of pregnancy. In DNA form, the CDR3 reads TGTGCCAGCAGCCTCGGAGGGGGCCCCTCCTACGAGCAGTACTTC. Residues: CASSLGGGPSYEQYF.